The rows below give T cell receptor beta chains drawn from one sample of a study of cytomegalovirus exposure and HLA in healthy donors. TCRdb's copy holds only in-frame clones and misses some; the assay was immunoSEQ multiplex PCR. The repertoire consists of about 130,000 clones, with about 76% occurring once and the leading ten covering about 13%. Sequenced material: PBMCs. Receptors originate from a woman aged 60-75 years in good health and CMV-seropositive. CDR3s include the opening cysteine and the closing phenylalanine or tryptophan. The order of the fields is D gene, V gene, J gene, clone size, CDR3 protein, CDR3 DNA. D genes are given only for firm matches. Size is stated for part of the rows, as once, few or many counts, or as a class when the clone is expanded.

>.|TRBV7-2|TRBJ2-2|.
CASSLARLNTGELFF
TGTGCCAGCAGCTTAGCCAGGTTGAACACCGGGGAGCTGTTTTTT
>.|TRBV4-1|TRBJ2-7|.
CASSQEAGPYEQYF
TGCGCCAGCAGCCAAGAGGCAGGCCCCTACGAGCAGTACTTC
>TRBD1|TRBV6-5|TRBJ1-1|.
CASSYTGQGGTEAFF
TGTGCCAGCAGTTACACTGGACAGGGGGGCACTGAAGCTTTCTTT
>.|TRBV7-9|TRBJ1-2|.
CASSSRHGGYGYTF
TGTGCCAGCAGCTCCCGCCACGGGGGCTATGGCTACACCTTC
>.|TRBV21-1|TRBJ1-1|.
CASSTRDRGNTEAFF
TGTGCCAGCAGCACTAGGGACAGGGGGAACACTGAAGCTTTCTTT
>TRBD2|TRBV4-1|TRBJ2-2|.
CASSHAGGLTGELFF
TGCGCCAGCAGCCACGCGGGGGGGCTCACCGGGGAGCTGTTTTTT
>TRBD2|TRBV13|TRBJ2-1|.
CASSSPSGGAGNEQFF
TGTGCCAGCAGCTCACCTAGCGGGGGGGCGGGGAATGAGCAGTTCTTC
>.|TRBV18|TRBJ1-2|.
CASSPGSQYGYTF
TGTGCCAGCTCACCAGGCAGTCAATATGGCTACACCTTC
>.|TRBV29-1|TRBJ2-1|once
CSVARGEYNEQFF
TGCAGCGTTGCCAGGGGGGAATACAATGAGCAGTTCTTC
>TRBD1|TRBV6-5|TRBJ2-5|.
CASRRAGGAETQYF
TGTGCCAGCAGACGGGCAGGGGGCGCGGAGACCCAGTACTTC
>TRBD2|TRBV19|TRBJ2-3|.
CASSMVVAGGDTQYF
TGTGCCAGTAGTATGGTCGTAGCGGGAGGAGATACGCAGTATTTT
>.|TRBV15|TRBJ1-4|.
CATSRDSYRSGEKLFF
TGTGCCACCAGCAGAGATTCGTACAGATCGGGGGAAAAACTGTTTTTT
>TRBD2|TRBV2|TRBJ2-5|.
CASRGTSGTQYF
TGTGCCAGCAGGGGGACTAGCGGAACCCAGTACTTC
>TRBD2|TRBV28|TRBJ2-5|.
CASTRTSGWTQYF
TGTGCCAGCACCCGGACTAGCGGTTGGACCCAGTACTTC
>.|TRBV7-6|TRBJ1-5|.
CASSLGQSGNQPQHF
TGTGCCAGCAGCTTAGGACAGTCCGGCAATCAGCCCCAGCATTTT
>TRBD2|TRBV28|TRBJ2-7|.
CASSPGLAHYEQYF
TGTGCCAGCAGTCCCGGACTAGCCCACTACGAGCAGTACTTC
>.|TRBV6-5|TRBJ1-1|.
CASSYSGGKTEAFF
TGTGCCAGCAGTTACTCAGGGGGAAAGACTGAAGCTTTCTTT
>TRBD2|TRBV19|TRBJ2-3|.
CASSATSGGADTQYF
TGTGCCAGTAGCGCGACTAGCGGGGGAGCAGATACGCAGTATTTT
>.|TRBV29-1|TRBJ2-6|.
CSVDSSGANVLTF
TGCAGCGTTGACAGCTCTGGGGCCAACGTCCTGACTTTC
>TRBD2|TRBV5-1|TRBJ2-3|.
CASSFTSGSITDTQYF
TGCGCCAGCAGCTTCACTAGCGGGAGTATCACAGATACGCAGTATTTT
>TRBD2|TRBV5-5|TRBJ2-1|.
CASSPNPAGGGNEQFF
TGTGCCAGCAGCCCAAATCCGGCGGGAGGGGGCAATGAGCAGTTCTTC
>.|TRBV2|TRBJ1-4|.
CASSEFAISRRTNEKLFF
TGTGCCAGCAGTGAATTCGCCATCTCCCGGAGGACTAATGAAAAACTGTTTTTT
>.|TRBV4-3|TRBJ2-7|.
CASSQDSFSYEQYF
TGCGCCAGCAGCCAAGACAGTTTTTCCTACGAGCAGTACTTC
>.|TRBV9|TRBJ1-2|.
CASSEWTAGGYTF
TGTGCCAGCAGCGAATGGACAGCGGGAGGCTACACCTTC
>TRBD1|TRBV7-2|TRBJ2-3|.
CASSFGQGATDTQYF
TGTGCCAGCAGCTTCGGACAGGGGGCCACAGATACGCAGTATTTT
>TRBD1|TRBV7-8|TRBJ2-7|.
CASSPPGDSYEQYF
TGTGCCAGCAGCCCCCCCGGGGACAGCTACGAGCAGTACTTC
>.|TRBV2|TRBJ2-1|.
CAGTEDNEQFF
TGTGCCGGGACTGAGGACAATGAGCAGTTCTTC
>.|TRBV7-9|TRBJ1-2|.
CASSFRDTLSGYTF
TGTGCCAGCAGCTTCCGGGACACCCTCTCTGGCTACACCTTC
>TRBD2|TRBV19|TRBJ2-3|.
CASRRTSRNVGTDTQYF
TGTGCCAGTAGACGGACTAGCCGGAATGTAGGCACAGATACGCAGTATTTT
>TRBD1|TRBV7-9|TRBJ1-1|.
CASSVPGQGSGEAFF
TGTGCCAGCAGCGTACCGGGACAGGGCTCTGGTGAAGCTTTCTTT
>.|TRBV19|TRBJ1-2|.
CASVTTAGGAGYTF
TGTGCCAGCGTAACCACGGCGGGGGGTGCTGGCTACACCTTC
>TRBD1|TRBV27|TRBJ2-5|few
CASSFNPTGGGETQYF
TGTGCCAGCAGTTTCAACCCCACAGGGGGCGGAGAGACCCAGTACTTC
>TRBD2|TRBV5-1|TRBJ2-1|.
CASSLAEGLAINEQFF
TGCGCCAGCAGCTTGGCCGAGGGACTAGCTATCAATGAGCAGTTCTTC
>.|TRBV19|TRBJ2-3|.
CASTQALSTDTQYF
TGTGCCAGTACCCAGGCGCTTAGCACAGATACGCAGTATTTT
>.|TRBV4-2|TRBJ1-2|few
CASSQDGGGGRRGYTF
TGTGCCAGCAGCCAAGATGGTGGCGGGGGAAGGCGTGGCTACACCTTC
>TRBD1|TRBV6-6|TRBJ2-7|.
CASTPTGVTSYEQYF
TGTGCCAGCACCCCGACAGGGGTAACATCCTACGAGCAGTACTTC
>TRBD1|TRBV11-1|TRBJ1-2|.
CASSPRTGPLNGYTF
TGTGCCAGCAGCCCCAGGACAGGGCCTTTGAATGGCTACACCTTC
>.|TRBV7-8|TRBJ1-4|.
CASCRTDNEKLFF
TGTGCCAGTTGCCGAACAGATAATGAAAAACTGTTTTTT
>.|TRBV21-1|TRBJ2-2|.
CASSKQKRDRRSGELFF
TGTGCCAGCAGCAAACAAAAGAGGGACAGGAGGTCCGGGGAGCTGTTTTTT
>.|TRBV6-1|TRBJ2-4|.
CASSEASVRRENIQYF
TGTGCCAGCAGTGAAGCGAGCGTGAGGAGAGAAAACATTCAGTACTTC
>TRBD1|TRBV2|TRBJ1-1|few
CASSGSRSGGTEAFF
TGTGCCAGCAGTGGAAGCAGATCAGGGGGCACTGAAGCTTTCTTT
>.|TRBV29-1|TRBJ1-1|few
CGGGRLYPNTEAFF
TGCGGAGGAGGCAGATTATACCCGAACACTGAAGCTTTCTTT
>.|TRBV2|TRBJ1-2|.
CASSVRQANYGYTF
TGTGCCAGCAGTGTCCGGCAGGCTAACTATGGCTACACCTTC
>.|TRBV4-1|TRBJ1-2|.
CASSQTPGAYGYTF
TGCGCCAGCAGCCAAACCCCAGGGGCGTATGGCTACACCTTC